The present entry profiles one TCR beta chain with its context. The antigen is unknown. 13 Jbeta primers and 60 Vbeta primers were used for the PCR. Clones were sequenced by immunoSEQ multiplex PCR, and TCRdb holds only the in-frame ones, with some missing. The sample contains some 98,000 clones, around 86% of which appear only once. This specimen belongs to a study of cytomegalovirus exposure and HLA in healthy donors. General study results and limits: DRB1 had the most TCR associations and HLA-C the fewest, a later analysis found, with rates varying by HLA locus. As immune exposure information, only CMV serostatus was available. In a later analysis, a genetic analysis reported fewer productive-TCR N-insertions in an Asian-associated ancestry cluster than the cohort average.

The ends lost 5 bases at V and 0 bases at J; junction bases unmatched: 10. Germline V lookup: CDR1 SGHVS, CDR2 FNYEAQ. The CDR3 runs to 17 residues. The sample consisted of PBMCs. The rearrangement joins TRBV7-6 to TRBJ2-1; 7 bases map to TRBD1. The source of this sequence is a female donor in good health and CMV-seropositive. The CDR3, as DNA: TGTGCCAGCAGCCAATCCCTAGGGGGCGGCTCCTACAATGAGCAGTTCTTC. Translated, it gives CASSQSLGGGSYNEQFF.